This TCR beta chain was captured by sequencing in a study of OX40 agonist ivuxolimab in advanced cancers. Study-level information: Ivuxolimab is an agonistic anti-OX40 (CD134) antibody, and patients were treated with it. The study's findings and limits: Partial responders receiving 0.1-3.0 mg/kg showed among the lowest clonal expansion. Expanded clones were, on average, more numerous among CD8+ T cells than CD4+.

Sequencing used immunoSEQ multiplex PCR; TCRdb keeps in-frame clones, though not all of them. There are around 76,000 clones in the sample; 86% occur only once, and roughly 8% lies in the top ten. The cohort excluded patients with autoimmune disease history or systemic immunosuppression. V dropped 4 bases and J dropped 4 bases, with 10 bases sitting between them. The CDR3 runs 13 residues. Germline V lookup: CDR1 MNHNS, CDR2 SASEGT. Comments on this clone: The antigen remains undetermined.

The chain employs TRBV6-1 and TRBJ1-2; D is undetermined. The clonotype comes from an adult with an advanced solid tumor such as melanoma, head and neck, liver or kidney cancer. The sequencing used CD4+ or CD8+ T cells sorted from blood, collected in a trial of the OX40 agonist ivuxolimab. CDR3 sequence reads: CASSVQYSYGYTF. CDR3 DNA: TGTGCCAGCAGTGTCCAGTACAGCTATGGCTACACCTTC.